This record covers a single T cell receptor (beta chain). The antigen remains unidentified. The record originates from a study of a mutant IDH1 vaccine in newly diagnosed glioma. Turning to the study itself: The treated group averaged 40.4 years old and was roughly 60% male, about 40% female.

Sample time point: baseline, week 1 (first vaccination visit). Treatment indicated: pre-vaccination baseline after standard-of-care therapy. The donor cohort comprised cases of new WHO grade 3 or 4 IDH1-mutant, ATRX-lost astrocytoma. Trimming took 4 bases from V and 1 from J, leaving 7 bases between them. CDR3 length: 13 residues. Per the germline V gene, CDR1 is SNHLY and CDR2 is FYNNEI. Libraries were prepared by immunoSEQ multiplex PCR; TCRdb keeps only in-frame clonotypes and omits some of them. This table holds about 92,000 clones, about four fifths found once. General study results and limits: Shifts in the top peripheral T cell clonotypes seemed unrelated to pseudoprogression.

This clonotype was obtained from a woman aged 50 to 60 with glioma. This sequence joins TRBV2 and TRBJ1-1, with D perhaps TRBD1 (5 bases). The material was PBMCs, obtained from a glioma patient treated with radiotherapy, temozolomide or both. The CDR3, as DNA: TGTGCCAGCAGTGTAGGGGCGAACACTGAAGCTTTCTTT. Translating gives CASSVGANTEAFF.